The 26 T cell receptor beta chains in this list originate from one sample, sequenced in a study of cytomegalovirus exposure and HLA in healthy donors. PCR involved 60 Vbeta and 13 Jbeta primers. Generated by immunoSEQ multiplex PCR, the TCRdb table keeps only in-frame clones and is missing some. The sample holds about 180,000 clones; 82% are singletons and the top ten take more than 1.5%. Material for sequencing was PBMCs. All receptors derive from a man aged 35-49 years in good health and CMV-seronegative.

V usage is TRBV28 and J usage is TRBJ2-2; D is perhaps TRBD2 (5 bases). The CDR3 totals 15 residues. V was pared by 7 bases and J by 2 bases, with 14 bases between. Looked up from germline, CDR1 is MDHEN and CDR2 is SYDVKM. The CDR3 loop is CASTRPGSNTGELFF. Written as DNA, the CDR3 is TGTGCCAGCACCCGGCCTGGGAGTAACACCGGGGAGCTGTTTTTT.

V gene TRBV27 combines with J gene TRBJ1-2; no firm D call. The CDR3 consists of 12 residues. V was trimmed by 2 bases and J by 6 bases, leaving 7 bases between them. The germline CDR1 and CDR2 sequences are MNHEY and SMNVEV (reference sequence). CDR3: CASSLTGNGYTF. The DNA of the CDR3 is TGTGCCAGCAGTTTAACCGGGAATGGCTACACCTTC.

In this sample, this clone turned up a few times. The chain has TRBV23-1 and TRBJ2-3, with 7 bases aligning to TRBD1. TRBV23-1 is classed as an ORF, of uncertain function. This CDR3 region has 16 residues. With V trimmed by 0 bases and J by 2 bases, 5 bases remained unmatched. CDR3 loop: CASSQSDRYLTDTQYF. The CDR3 bases are TGCGCCAGCAGTCAATCGGACAGGTACCTCACAGATACGCAGTATTTT.

The rearrangement joins TRBV4-1 to TRBJ1-2, with a tentative D call TRBD1 (6 bases). The CDR3 contains 14 residues. The germline V gene has CDR1 MGHRA and CDR2 YSYEKL. The V gene lost 2 bases and the J gene lost 2 bases, with 9 bases spanning the gap. CDR3 sequence reads: CASSQKTGNYGYTF. CDR3 nucleotides: TGCGCCAGCAGCCAAAAGACAGGAAACTATGGCTACACCTTC.

The chain combines TRBV30 with TRBJ1-4; 9 nucleotides match TRBD1. Per germline, CDR1 GTSNPN and CDR2 SVGIG (reference sequence). The CDR3 runs to 15 residues. V lost 2 bases to trimming and J lost 2 bases; unmatched junction nucleotides: 3. CDR3: CAWSSDRGTNEKLFF. The CDR3 DNA reads as TGTGCCTGGAGTTCCGACAGGGGGACTAATGAAAAACTGTTTTTT.

The V and J genes are TRBV28 and TRBJ2-2, with 12 nucleotides matching TRBD2. J lost 5 bases, V lost 6 bases, and 13 bases had no gene match. Per the germline V gene, CDR1 is MDHEN and CDR2 is SYDVKM. The CDR3 sequence is 18 residues long. CDR3 region: CASRRLALAGGWTGELFF. DNA of the CDR3: TGTGCCAGCAGGAGACTAGCACTAGCGGGAGGATGGACCGGGGAGCTGTTTTTT. Complete variable domain (other parts from reference TRBV28 and TRBJ2-2): DVKVTQSSRYLVKRTGEKVFLECVQDMDHENMFWYRQDPGLGLRLIYFSYDVKMKEKGDIPEGYSVSREKKERFSLILESASTNQTSMYLCASRRLALAGGWTGELFFGEGSRLTVL.

The J gene is TRBJ2-5, the V gene TRBV5-1, with 12 nucleotides matching TRBD2. The CDR3 sequence is 17 residues long. Germline loops: CDR1 SGHRS, CDR2 YFSETQ. With V trimmed by 0 bases and J by 4 bases, 7 bases remained unmatched. Here the CDR3 DNA reads TGCGCCAGCAGCTTGGTTCCTAGCGGGGGGGACATAGAGACCCAGTACTTC. It yields the protein CASSLVPSGGDIETQYF.

In nucleotides, the CDR3 is TGTGCCAGCAGCTTAACGTTCGCAGGGAGGGGGGGTGATGAGCAGTTCTTC. This encodes CASSLTFAGRGGDEQFF. This chain uses TRBV7-3 with TRBJ2-1, with D perhaps matching TRBD2 (7 bases). This CDR3 comprises 17 residues. The V and J ends lost 0 bases and 8 bases respectively, with 20 bases between them. CDR1 and CDR2 (germline): SGHTA, FQGTGA.

The sample holds a few counts of this clone. V gene TRBV7-2 combines with J gene TRBJ2-1; 8 bases are a match to TRBD1. This CDR3 is built from 18 residues. Germline CDR1 and CDR2: SGHTA and FQGNSA. Trimming took 4 bases from V and 6 from J; bases not matched to a gene: 17. The CDR3 nucleotides are TGTGCCAGCAGCTACCTTCCGGGACAGGCTTTCGGGGGCAATGAGCAGTTCTTC. Protein: CASSYLPGQAFGGNEQFF.

The chain carries TRBV7-2 and TRBJ1-6, with 8 bases aligning to TRBD1. This CDR3 is 14 amino acids long. Germline trimming cut 8 bases from V and 6 bases from J; bases unmatched to any gene: 6. CDR1 and CDR2 from the germline V gene are SGHTA and FQGNSA. CDR3 region: CASSPDRANSPLHF. The CDR3 nucleotides are TGTGCCAGCTCCCCGGACAGGGCTAATTCACCCCTCCACTTT.

A few counts support this clone. This chain uses TRBV7-2 with TRBJ2-7; D not certain. This CDR3 comprises 15 residues. Germline CDR1 SGHTA, CDR2 FQGNSA. Trimming shortened V by 1 base and J by 3 bases, and 13 bases separated the two germline ends. CDR3 coding DNA: TGTGCCAGCAGCTTAGGTTCCAGTCCAATCTACGAGCAGTACTTC. Protein sequence: CASSLGSSPIYEQYF.

The V and J genes are TRBV5-1 and TRBJ2-5, with 8 bases that match TRBD2. Germline V CDR1 and CDR2: SGHRS, YFSETQ. This CDR3 region has 14 residues. J lost 10 bases, V lost 4 bases, and 12 bases had no gene match. CDR3 in amino acids: CASSPSRGGGDQYF. CDR3 in DNA: TGCGCCAGCAGCCCGAGTCGGGGGGGAGGGGACCAGTACTTC. The full variable domain, its missing parts supplied by reference TRBV5-1 and TRBJ2-5, is KAGVTQTPRYLIKTRGQQVTLSCSPISGHRSVSWYQQTPGQGLQFLFEYFSETQRNKGNFPGRFSGRQFSNSRSEMNVSTLELGDSALYLCASSPSRGGGDQYFGPGTRLLVL.

The chain couples TRBV7-3 to TRBJ2-3; D perhaps matches TRBD1 (6 bases). V was cut by 5 bases and J by 3 bases, with 15 bases left in between. The CDR3 is made up of 15 amino acids. CDR1 and CDR2 from the germline V gene are SGHTA and FQGTGA. The CDR3 sequence is CASSLGIGQTDTQYF. For the CDR3, the DNA is TGTGCCAGCAGCCTGGGGATAGGACAGACAGATACGCAGTATTTT. Using reference TRBV7-3 and TRBJ2-3 for the parts outside the CDR3, the full variable domain is GAGVSQTPSNKVTEKGKYVELRCDPISGHTALYWYRQSLGQGPEFLIYFQGTGAADDSGLPNDRFFAVRPEGSVSTLKIQRTERGDSAVYLCASSLGIGQTDTQYFGPGTRLTVL.

About this clone itself: This sample includes further DNA sequences coding for the same CDR3. This rearrangement joins TRBV2 to TRBJ1-2; 10 positions agree with TRBD1. The junction had 4 bases not matched to a gene; V was cut back by 1 base and J by 8 bases. In germline, CDR1 is SNHLY, CDR2 FYNNEI. CDR3 length: 14 residues. The CDR3 DNA sequence: TGTGCCAGCAGTGAAGAGGGACAGGGGAGAGGCTACACCTTC. It is translated as CASSEEGQGRGYTF. The full variable domain, completed using reference TRBV2 and TRBJ1-2, is EPEVTQTPSHQVTQMGQEVILRCVPISNHLYFYWYRQILGQKVEFLVSFYNNEISEKSEIFDDQFSVERPDGSNFTLKIRSTKLEDSAMYFCASSEEGQGRGYTFGSGTRLTVV.

This chain links TRBV7-3 with TRBJ2-2, with a tentative D call TRBD1 (5 bases). The germline gives CDR1 SGHTA, CDR2 FQGTGA. Trimming took 6 bases from V and 6 from J, leaving 11 bases between them. The CDR3 is made up of 13 amino acids. The DNA of the CDR3 is TGTGCCAGCAGTGGAACAGGTTCCGGGGAGCTGTTTTTT. Translating it yields CASSGTGSGELFF.

This chain links TRBV27 with TRBJ2-5, with TRBD2 matching over 8 bases. Germline CDR1 and CDR2: MNHEY and SMNVEV (reference sequence). V trimming: 2 bases; J trimming: 5 bases; junction bases outside the gene matches: 13. The CDR3 covers 17 residues. The CDR3 DNA follows: TGTGCCAGCAGTTTACAGGGACTACAGACTAGCGTGGAGACCCAGTACTTC. This encodes CASSLQGLQTSVETQYF.

This chain uses TRBV30 with TRBJ2-1, with TRBD1 identical over 8 bases. With 3 bases clipped from V and 7 bases from J, the junction kept 11 bases outside the gene matches. Germline V CDR1 and CDR2: GTSNPN, SVGIG (reference sequence). CDR3 size: 15 residues. Written as DNA, the CDR3 is TGTGCCTGGAGACCTCGACAGGGGTCCTGGAATGAGCAGTTCTTC. It yields the protein CAWRPRQGSWNEQFF. The entire variable domain, with the rest obtained from reference TRBV30 and TRBJ2-1, is as follows: SQTIHQWPATLVQPVGSPLSLECTVEGTSNPNLYWYRQAAGRGLQLLFYSVGIGQISSEVPQNLSASRPQDRQFILSSKKLLLSDSGFYLCAWRPRQGSWNEQFFGPGTRLTVL.

The rearrangement uses TRBV2 and TRBJ2-2; 14 bases map to TRBD2. This CDR3 region has 22 residues. The V and J ends lost 7 bases and 5 bases, in that order; junction bases with no gene match: 24. The germline CDR1 and CDR2 sequences are SNHLY and FYNNEI. The CDR3 protein is CASNSPGASRTSGRLGTGELFF. The CDR3 coding sequence is TGTGCCAGCAATTCCCCCGGGGCGTCCCGGACTAGCGGGAGGTTGGGAACCGGGGAGCTGTTTTTT.

DNA for the CDR3: TGTGCCAGCAGCTTGGGACAGGGAGGGACCGGGGAGCTGTTTTTT. It codes for CASSLGQGGTGELFF. The rearrangement links TRBV2 to TRBJ2-2; 9 bases align to TRBD1. The CDR3 covers 15 residues. V lost 6 bases, J lost 5 bases, and 7 bases stayed unmatched. Germline CDR1 and CDR2: SNHLY and FYNNEI.

CDR3 coding DNA: TGTGCCAGCAGCTTGGCCAACTCGCCCCACGAGCAGTACTTC. The encoded protein is CASSLANSPHEQYF. V gene TRBV5-4 combines with J gene TRBJ2-7; no clear D gene. Germline lookup yields CDR1 SGHNT and CDR2 YYREEE (reference sequence). CDR3 size: 14 residues. The V end lost 0 bases, the J end lost 5 bases, and 12 bases lay between the germline ends.

CDR3 sequence (DNA): TGTGCCGGGACAGGGATTTCCTACGAGCAGTACTTC. Protein sequence: CAGTGISYEQYF. The rearrangement uses TRBV30 and TRBJ2-7; TRBD1 aligns across 9 bases. V trimming: 8 bases; J trimming: 1 base; junction bases outside the gene matches: 3. Germline V CDR1 and CDR2: GTSNPN, SVGIG (reference sequence). The CDR3 consists of 12 residues. Full variable domain (rest looked up from reference TRBV30 and TRBJ2-7): SQTIHQWPATLVQPVGSPLSLECTVEGTSNPNLYWYRQAAGRGLQLLFYSVGIGQISSEVPQNLSASRPQDRQFILSSKKLLLSDSGFYLCAGTGISYEQYFGPGTRLTVT.

In this sample, this clone turned up a few times. V and J are TRBV28 and TRBJ2-1; D is unclear. The germline gives CDR1 MDHEN, CDR2 SYDVKM. Deletions cut 7 bases from V and 10 bases from J, with 11 bases between. The CDR3 has 11 amino acids. The CDR3 DNA sequence: TGTGCCAGCACTTTGTTGAGGGAGCAGTTCTTC. Amino acid sequence: CASTLLREQFF.

This clone was seen once. V is TRBV12-5 and J is TRBJ2-3; TRBD2 matches 11 bases. The CDR3 consists of 16 residues. The V and J ends lost 0 bases and 8 bases, in that order; junction bases with no gene match: 7. In germline, CDR1 is LGHNT, CDR2 FRNRAP. In nucleotides, the CDR3 is TGTGCTAGTGGTTTGGTACTAGCGGGGGCTTGGGGTACGCAGTATTTT. This encodes CASGLVLAGAWGTQYF. The whole variable domain, remainder taken from reference TRBV12-5 and TRBJ2-3, is DARVTQTPRHKVTEMGQEVTMRCQPILGHNTVFWYRQTMMQGLELLAYFRNRAPLDDSGMPKDRFSAEMPDATLATLKIQPSEPRDSAVYFCASGLVLAGAWGTQYFGPGTRLTVL.

The genes are TRBV6-5 and TRBJ2-1; TRBD1 might be the D (5 bases). Germline CDR1 MNHEY, CDR2 SVGAGI. The CDR3 is 14 residues long. V shed 2 bases and J shed 12 bases, with 17 bases lying between them. The CDR3 region is CASSYHPQQGGQFF. For the CDR3, the DNA is TGTGCCAGCAGTTACCACCCCCAGCAGGGTGGGCAGTTCTTC.

The chain uses TRBV7-2 and TRBJ2-2; tentative D call: TRBD1 (5 bases). The CDR3 totals 14 residues. Looked up from germline, CDR1 is SGHTA and CDR2 is FQGNSA. Trimming removed 5 bases at V and 1 base at J, with 8 bases between. The CDR3 bases are TGTGCCAGCAGCCCTGACAGGAACACCGGGGAGCTGTTTTTT. Amino acid sequence: CASSPDRNTGELFF.

This clone was seen a few times. The CDR3 reads CASSQEGQLPPYGYTF. For the CDR3, the DNA is TGTGCCAGCAGCCAAGAGGGCCAGCTTCCGCCTTATGGCTACACCTTC. This chain uses TRBV4-2 with TRBJ1-2; D is undetermined. This CDR3 region has 16 residues. In germline, CDR1 is LGHNA, CDR2 YNFKEQ. The V and J ends lost 0 bases and 5 bases respectively, with 16 bases between them.